One and the same sample provided the 16 T cell receptor beta chains below, sequenced in a study of blood T cell repertoires in COVID-19 (dated by TCRdb to 2020 to 2022). The method was the immunoSEQ multiplex PCR assay. TCRdb provides this immuneACCESS table in a form limited to in-frame rearrangements. Some clones are lacking; in checked studies, under half of them reflect an unresolved V gene, and why the rest are absent is not known. The sample table lists roughly 91,000 clones, 84% of them with a count of one. The ten most abundant clones make up roughly 2% of the sample. The sequenced sample was peripheral blood. The receptors were gathered from a man between 65 and 85 years old with active or convalescent COVID-19.

The chain employs TRBV7-2 and TRBJ2-3, with TRBD2 matching over 10 bases. Trimming cost V 3 bases and J 3 bases; bases outside gene matches: 12. Germline loops: CDR1 SGHTA, CDR2 FQGNSA. The CDR3 is 18 amino acids. CDR3 amino acids: CASSFSGGAPGWTDTQYF. CDR3 in DNA: TGTGCCAGCAGCTTCAGCGGGGGGGCCCCAGGGTGGACAGATACGCAGTATTTT.

The chain uses TRBV5-8 and TRBJ1-5; D call uncertain. Deletions cut 0 bases from V and 3 bases from J, with 4 bases between. The germline V gene has CDR1 SGHTS and CDR2 YDEGEE. The CDR3 totals 13 residues. CDR3 bases: TGTGCCAGCAGCTTGGATCTCAATCAGCCCCAGCATTTT. Translated, it gives CASSLDLNQPQHF.

This clone was observed once. The identical CDR3 is also encoded by other nucleotide sequences in the sample. The rearrangement links TRBV6-2 or TRBV6-3 to TRBJ2-7, with TRBD1 matching 8 bases. Germline-derived CDR1 and CDR2 are MNHEY and SVGEGT. Unmatched junction bases numbered 1, after V lost 5 bases and J lost 4 bases. The CDR3 runs to 12 residues. The CDR3 spells CASSDRGYEQYF. Written as DNA, the CDR3 is TGTGCCAGCAGTGACAGGGGATACGAGCAGTACTTC.

The chain couples TRBV7-2 to TRBJ2-1; D possibly corresponds to TRBD2 (6 bases). Germline values: CDR1 SGHTA, CDR2 FQGNSA. V was clipped by 1 base and J by 9 bases, with 19 bases between them. This CDR3 is built from 16 residues. The CDR3 loop reads CASSLDTPTVGGEQFF. Written as DNA, the CDR3 is TGTGCCAGCAGCTTAGATACCCCCACAGTGGGGGGTGAGCAGTTCTTC.

The CDR3 here is CASSQPDSIQETQYF. The CDR3 DNA is TGTGCCAGCAGCCAACCTGACAGTATCCAAGAGACCCAGTACTTC. The chain couples TRBV3-1 (or the pseudogene TRBV3-2) to TRBJ2-5; D possibly corresponds to TRBD1 (5 bases). The V end lost 2 bases, the J end lost 1 base, and 11 bases lay between the germline ends. Germline loops: CDR1 LGHDT, CDR2 YNNKEL (reference sequence). This CDR3 spans 15 amino acids.

The chain uses TRBV23-1 and TRBJ1-6; possibly TRBD1 for D (6 bases). TRBV23-1 counts as an open reading frame of uncertain function. The V end was cut by 0 bases, the J end by 3 bases, with 15 bases between. The CDR3 has 18 amino acids. The CDR3 bases are TGCGCCAGCAGTCAATCGGTCAACAGGGCCTTCTATAATTCACCCCTCCACTTT. The encoded protein is CASSQSVNRAFYNSPLHF.

This sequence joins TRBV11-2 and TRBJ2-3; possible D gene TRBD1, 5 bases. This CDR3 region has 13 residues. V was clipped by 5 bases and J by 3 bases, with 9 bases between them. CDR1 and CDR2 from the germline V gene are SGHAT and FQNNGV. The CDR3 nucleotides are TGTGCCAGCAGCCCCGACAGAACAGATACGCAGTATTTT. Amino acids: CASSPDRTDTQYF.

This chain connects TRBV6-5 to TRBJ2-7; TRBD1 is a possible D gene (5 bases). Germline CDR1 is MNHEY and CDR2 is SVGAGI. The CDR3 covers 13 residues. Trimming left V 11 bases short and J 1 base short, with 15 bases between. The CDR3 region has the DNA TGTGCCGGACGACCCTCAGGGTCCTACGAGCAGTACTTC. It specifies CAGRPSGSYEQYF.

The V call is TRBV18, the J call TRBJ1-1; 7 bases are shared with TRBD1. This CDR3 comprises 15 residues. V was clipped by 3 bases and J by 3 bases; unmatched bases: 7. From germline, CDR1 is KGHSH and CDR2 LQKENI. The CDR3 reads CASSPSGGGDTEAFF. In DNA form, the CDR3 reads TGTGCCAGCTCACCTAGTGGAGGGGGCGACACTGAAGCTTTCTTT.

V gene TRBV7-9 combines with J gene TRBJ2-1; no firm D call. The V end was cut by 8 bases, the J end by 7 bases, with 6 bases between. The CDR3 runs 10 residues. The germline V gene encodes CDR1 SEHNR and CDR2 FQNEAQ (reference sequence). The CDR3 is CASQDNEQFF. In DNA, the CDR3 is TGTGCCAGCCAGGATAATGAGCAGTTCTTC.

This chain uses TRBV9 with TRBJ2-3, with a weak D call TRBD2 (7 bases). This CDR3 has 16 residues. V gave up 0 bases and J gave up 6 bases, with 17 bases separating them. CDR1 SGDLS and CDR2 YYNGEE come from the germline V gene. This chain's CDR3 is CASSVGGGRPSDTQYF. The CDR3 bases are TGTGCCAGCAGCGTAGGGGGGGGCCGCCCTTCCGATACGCAGTATTTT. The full variable domain, with the rest looked up from reference TRBV9 and TRBJ2-3, is DSGVTQTPKHLITATGQRVTLRCSPRSGDLSVYWYQQSLDQGLQFLIQYYNGEERAKGNILERFSAQQFPDLHSELNLSSLELGDSALYFCASSVGGGRPSDTQYFGPGTRLTVL.

The count of this clone is one. The chain employs TRBV20-1 and TRBJ1-2; D unresolved. The CDR3 sequence is 11 residues long. Germline V CDR1 and CDR2: DFQATT, SNEGSKA (reference sequence). V lost 3 bases and J lost 4, with 6 bases in between. CDR3 residues: CSASSGYGYTF. The CDR3 coding sequence is TGCAGTGCTAGTTCGGGCTATGGCTACACCTTC.

The rearrangement links TRBV7-2 to TRBJ2-3; 9 nucleotides line up with TRBD2. Germline loops: CDR1 SGHTA, CDR2 FQGNSA. This CDR3 region has 15 residues. After removal of 3 bases from V and 6 bases from J, the junction contained 7 bases not matched to a gene. As DNA, the CDR3 is TGTGCCAGCAGCTTGGTCGGGACTAGCTCGGATACGCAGTATTTT. Translation: CASSLVGTSSDTQYF.

The DNA of the CDR3 is TGTGCCAGTAAAGCGAAACTCAACCCTAACTATGGCTACACCTTC. Translation gives CASKAKLNPNYGYTF. The gene calls are TRBV19 and TRBJ1-2; no clear D. Germline CDR1 is LNHDA and CDR2 is SQIVND (reference sequence). This CDR3 region has 15 residues. With 7 bases removed from V and 0 bases from J, the gap between germline ends came to 15 bases.

CDR3 sequence: CASSLVGGTGYGYTF. CDR3 sequence (DNA): TGTGCCAGCAGCTTAGTGGGAGGGACAGGTTATGGCTACACCTTC. This chain uses TRBV11-2 with TRBJ1-2; 8 bases agree with TRBD1. This CDR3 has 15 amino acids. From germline, CDR1 is SGHAT and CDR2 FQNNGV. Trimming took 1 base from V and 5 from J; bases not matched to a gene: 6.

The rearrangement uses TRBV4-1 and TRBJ1-5; no clear D gene. Deletions cut 5 bases from V and 0 bases from J, with 11 bases between. The CDR3 has 15 residues. Germline assignment: CDR1 MGHRA and CDR2 YSYEKL. The CDR3 here is CASSFPGNSNQPQHF. The CDR3 nucleotides read TGCGCCAGCAGCTTCCCAGGAAATAGCAATCAGCCCCAGCATTTT.